Here is one T cell receptor beta chain with its context. No antigen is known for it. The sample is drawn from a study of cytotoxic CD8 clonotypes in ibrutinib-treated CLL. Study-level information: Researchers reported about 10 relapsed/refractory and 15 treatment-naive patients, 17 to 18 of them IGHV unmutated. Sample averages reached 255,043 productive templates and over 85,000 productive rearrangements. Study-level results: The study found public clonotypes uncommon, contracting or stable on treatment.

Clones were read by immunoSEQ multiplex PCR, and TCRdb kept only the in-frame ones, dropping some. Here the sample spans roughly 170,000 clones, 84% being singletons. Germline V lookup: CDR1 MNHEY, CDR2 SMNVEV (reference sequence). V was shortened by 4 bases and J by 1 base, with 16 bases between the two germline ends. The CDR3 has 16 residues. This receptor was identified in a human donor with chronic lymphocytic leukemia. The starting material was PBMCs, obtained after 24 months of ibrutinib treatment. The chain couples TRBV27 to TRBJ2-5; D not resolved. The CDR3 region has the DNA TGTGCCAGCAGTTACGGGTCCTACGCAATCCAAGAGACCCAGTACTTC. It specifies CASSYGSYAIQETQYF.